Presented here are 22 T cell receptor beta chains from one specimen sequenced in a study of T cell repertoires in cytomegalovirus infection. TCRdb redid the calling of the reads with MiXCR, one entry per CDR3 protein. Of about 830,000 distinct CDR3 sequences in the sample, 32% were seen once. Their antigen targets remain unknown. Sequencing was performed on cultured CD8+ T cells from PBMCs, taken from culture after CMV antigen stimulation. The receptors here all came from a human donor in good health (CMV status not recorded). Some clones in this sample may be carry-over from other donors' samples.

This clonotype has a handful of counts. The CDR3 protein is CASSSGTLVRDTQYF. CDR3 in DNA: TGTGCCAGCAGCTCCGGGACTCTGGTTAGAGATACGCAGTATTTT. The chain links TRBV7-9 to TRBJ2-3; D may be TRBD2 (6 bases). Looked up from germline, CDR1 is SEHNR and CDR2 is FQNEAQ (reference sequence). V was trimmed by 4 bases and J by 5 bases, leaving 16 bases between them. This CDR3 comprises 15 residues.

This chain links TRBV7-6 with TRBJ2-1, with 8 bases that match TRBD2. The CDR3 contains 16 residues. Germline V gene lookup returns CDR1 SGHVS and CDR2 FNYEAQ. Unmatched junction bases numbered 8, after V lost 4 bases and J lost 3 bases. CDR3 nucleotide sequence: TGTGCCAGCAGCTCGCCGGGGGGGCCTAACTACAATGAGCAGTTCTTC. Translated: CASSSPGGPNYNEQFF.

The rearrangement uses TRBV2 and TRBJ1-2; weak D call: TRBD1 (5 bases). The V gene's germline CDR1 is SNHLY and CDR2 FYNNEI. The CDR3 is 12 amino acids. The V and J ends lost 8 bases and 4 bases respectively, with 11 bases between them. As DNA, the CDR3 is TGTGCCAGCCCCAGGGAAAGCTATGGCTACACCTTC. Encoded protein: CASPRESYGYTF.

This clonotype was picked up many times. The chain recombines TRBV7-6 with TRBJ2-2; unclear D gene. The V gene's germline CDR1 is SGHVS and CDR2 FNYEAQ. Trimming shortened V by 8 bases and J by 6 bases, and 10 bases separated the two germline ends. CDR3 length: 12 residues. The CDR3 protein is CASALRSGELFF. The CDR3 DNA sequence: TGTGCCAGCGCCCTAAGGTCCGGGGAGCTGTTTTTT.

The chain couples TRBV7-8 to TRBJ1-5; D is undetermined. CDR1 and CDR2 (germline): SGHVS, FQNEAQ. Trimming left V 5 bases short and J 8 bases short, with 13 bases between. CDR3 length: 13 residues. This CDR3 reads CASSPTTGKPQHF. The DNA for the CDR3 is TGTGCCAGCAGCCCGACGACGGGGAAGCCCCAGCATTTT.

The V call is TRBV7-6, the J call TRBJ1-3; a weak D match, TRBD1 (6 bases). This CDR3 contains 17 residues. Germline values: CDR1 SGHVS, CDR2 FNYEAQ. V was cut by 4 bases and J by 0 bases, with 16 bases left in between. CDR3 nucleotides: TGTGCCAGCAGCTCAAGCGGACAGTGGAGCTCTGGAAACACCATATATTTT. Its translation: CASSSSGQWSSGNTIYF. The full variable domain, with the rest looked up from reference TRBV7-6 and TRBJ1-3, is GAGVSQSPRYKVTKRGQDVALRCDPISGHVSLYWYRQALGQGPEFLTYFNYEAQQDKSGLPNDRFSAERPEGSISTLTIQRTEQRDSAMYRCASSSSGQWSSGNTIYFGEGSWLTVV.

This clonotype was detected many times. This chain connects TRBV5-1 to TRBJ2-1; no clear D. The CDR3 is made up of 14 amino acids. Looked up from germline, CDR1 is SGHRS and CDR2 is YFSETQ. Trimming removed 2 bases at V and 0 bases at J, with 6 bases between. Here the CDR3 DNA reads TGCGCCAGCAGCTTCTATAGCTCCTACAATGAGCAGTTCTTC. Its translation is CASSFYSSYNEQFF.

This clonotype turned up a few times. The CDR3 DNA is TGTGCCACCAGTGGGACTAGCGGGGGAGAATTCTACGAGCAGTACTTC. Translating gives CATSGTSGGEFYEQYF. The chain links TRBV24-1 to TRBJ2-7; 13 nucleotides match TRBD2. CDR1 is KGHDR, CDR2 SFDVKD, per germline. The CDR3 is 16 amino acids. Trimming took 5 bases from V and 3 from J; bases not matched to a gene: 6.

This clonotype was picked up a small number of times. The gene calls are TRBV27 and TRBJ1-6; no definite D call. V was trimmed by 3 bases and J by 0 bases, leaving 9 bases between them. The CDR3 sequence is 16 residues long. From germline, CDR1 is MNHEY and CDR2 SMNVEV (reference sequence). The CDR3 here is CASSFVFSSYNSPLHF. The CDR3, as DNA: TGTGCCAGCAGTTTTGTTTTTAGCTCCTATAATTCACCCCTCCACTTT.

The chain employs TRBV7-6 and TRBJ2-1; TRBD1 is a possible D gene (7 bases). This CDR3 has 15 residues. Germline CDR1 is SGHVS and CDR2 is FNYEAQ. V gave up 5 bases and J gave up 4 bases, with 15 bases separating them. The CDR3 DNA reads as TGTGCCAGCAGCGGAGGGGGACAGAAGTACAATGAGCAGTTCTTC. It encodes CASSGGGQKYNEQFF.

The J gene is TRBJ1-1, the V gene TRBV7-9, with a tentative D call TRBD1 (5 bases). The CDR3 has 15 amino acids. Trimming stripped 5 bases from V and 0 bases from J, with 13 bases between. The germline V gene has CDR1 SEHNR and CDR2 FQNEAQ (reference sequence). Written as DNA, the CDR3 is TGTGCCAGCAGCCCTCGTGCAGGGTTGAACACTGAAGCTTTCTTT. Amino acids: CASSPRAGLNTEAFF.

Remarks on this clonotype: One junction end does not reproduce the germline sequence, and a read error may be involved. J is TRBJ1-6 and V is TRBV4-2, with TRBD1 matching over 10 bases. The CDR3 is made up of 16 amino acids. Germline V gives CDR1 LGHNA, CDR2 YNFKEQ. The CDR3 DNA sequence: TGTGCCAGCAGCCAAGAGGGGACAGGGGTGGGATCACCCCTCTACTTT. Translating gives CASSQEGTGVGSPLYF.

Written as DNA, the CDR3 is TGTGCCAGCAGTTCCGAGAACTACGAGCAGTACTTC. Translating it yields CASSSENYEQYF. The V call is TRBV28, the J call TRBJ2-7; D ambiguous. The CDR3 has 12 amino acids. The ends were cut back, 4 bases at V and 3 bases at J, with 7 bases in the middle. Germline assignment: CDR1 MDHEN and CDR2 SYDVKM. Variable domain in full (rest from reference TRBV28 and TRBJ2-7): DVKVTQSSRYLVKRTGEKVFLECVQDMDHENMFWYRQDPGLGLRLIYFSYDVKMKEKGDIPEGYSVSREKKERFSLILESASTNQTSMYLCASSSENYEQYFGPGTRLTVT.

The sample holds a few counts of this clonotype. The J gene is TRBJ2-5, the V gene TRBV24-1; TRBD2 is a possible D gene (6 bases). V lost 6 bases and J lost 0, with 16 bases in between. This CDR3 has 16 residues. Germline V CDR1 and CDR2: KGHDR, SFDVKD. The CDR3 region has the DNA TGTGCCACCAGTTCGGAGGAGGGGTCATACCAAGAGACCCAGTACTTC. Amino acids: CATSSEEGSYQETQYF.

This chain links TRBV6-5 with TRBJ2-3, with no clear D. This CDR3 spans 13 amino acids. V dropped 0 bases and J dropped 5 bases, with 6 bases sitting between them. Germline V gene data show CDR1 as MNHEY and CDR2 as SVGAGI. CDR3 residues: CASSYSYLDTQYF. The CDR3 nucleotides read TGTGCCAGCAGTTACTCGTATCTAGATACGCAGTATTTT.

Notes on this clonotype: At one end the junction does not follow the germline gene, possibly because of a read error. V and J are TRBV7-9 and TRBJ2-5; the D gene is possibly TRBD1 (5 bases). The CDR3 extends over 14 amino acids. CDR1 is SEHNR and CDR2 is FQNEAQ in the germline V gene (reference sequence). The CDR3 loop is CANSARQYQETQYF. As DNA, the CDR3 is TGTGCCAACAGCGCGAGACAGTACCAAGAGACCCAGTACTTC.

The CDR3 reads CASSYMGQGGFGYFDEQYF. The CDR3, as DNA: TGTGCCAGCAGTTACATGGGACAGGGGGGATTCGGCTACTTTGACGAGCAGTACTTC. The V gene is TRBV6-5, the J gene TRBJ2-7; 11 bases map to TRBD1. Per the germline V gene, CDR1 is MNHEY and CDR2 is SVGAGI. The CDR3 runs 19 residues. V was pared by 2 bases and J by 5 bases, with 17 bases of the junction left unmatched.

The CDR3 sequence: CASSLGGGTYEQYV. The CDR3 nucleotides are TGTGCCAGCAGCTTGGGAGGGGGAACCTACGAGCAGTACGTC. This chain joins TRBV5-6 and TRBJ2-7; TRBD1 might be the D (6 bases). Germline V gives CDR1 SGHDT, CDR2 YYEEEE. This CDR3 spans 14 amino acids. Trimming removed 0 bases at V and 2 bases at J, with 9 bases between.

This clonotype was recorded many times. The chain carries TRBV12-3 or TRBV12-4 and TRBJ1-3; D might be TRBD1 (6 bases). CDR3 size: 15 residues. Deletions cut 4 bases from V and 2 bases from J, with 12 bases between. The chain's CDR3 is CASSSRDNPGNTIYF. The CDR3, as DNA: TGTGCCAGCAGTTCCCGGGACAACCCTGGAAACACCATATATTTT.

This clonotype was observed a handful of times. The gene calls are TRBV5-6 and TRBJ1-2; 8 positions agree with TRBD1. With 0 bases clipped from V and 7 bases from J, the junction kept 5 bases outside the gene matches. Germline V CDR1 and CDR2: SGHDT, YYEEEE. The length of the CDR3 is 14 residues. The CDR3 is CASSLGTGLAGYTF. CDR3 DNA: TGTGCCAGCAGCTTGGGGACAGGGTTAGCTGGCTACACCTTC.

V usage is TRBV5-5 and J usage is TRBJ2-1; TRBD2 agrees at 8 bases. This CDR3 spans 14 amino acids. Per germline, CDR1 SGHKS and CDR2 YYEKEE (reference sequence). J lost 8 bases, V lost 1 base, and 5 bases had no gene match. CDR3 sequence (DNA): TGTGCCAGCAGCTTGCGGGGGGGCTCCTATGAGCAGTTCTTC. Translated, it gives CASSLRGGSYEQFF.

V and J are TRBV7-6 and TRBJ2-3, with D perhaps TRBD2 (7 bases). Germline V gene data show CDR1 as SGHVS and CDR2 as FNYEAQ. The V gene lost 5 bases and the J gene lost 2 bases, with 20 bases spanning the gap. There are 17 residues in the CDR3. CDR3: CASSNPLGGAFTDTQYF. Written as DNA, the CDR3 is TGTGCCAGCAGCAACCCCTTAGGGGGGGCGTTCACAGATACGCAGTATTTT.